This T cell receptor beta chain comes out of a study of T cell changes during pregnancy in multiple sclerosis. TCRdb's copy holds only in-frame clones and misses some; the assay was immunoSEQ multiplex PCR. Altogether about 60,000 clones are present, approximately 90% being singletons, with the ten largest covering 0.76%. The germline gives CDR1 SGHTA, CDR2 FQGNSA. CDR3 length equals 16 residues. V dropped 2 bases and J dropped 7 bases, with 19 bases sitting between them. The V and J genes are TRBV7-2 and TRBJ2-3; the D gene is possibly TRBD2 (7 bases). The receptor's source is a female donor with multiple sclerosis, enrolled in a pregnancy study. The starting material was CD4+ T cells from peripheral blood mononuclear cells, obtained in the first trimester of pregnancy. CDR3: CASSLLVGGPGNTQYF. Written as DNA, the CDR3 is TGTGCCAGCAGCTTATTGGTGGGGGGGCCGGGGAATACGCAGTATTTT.